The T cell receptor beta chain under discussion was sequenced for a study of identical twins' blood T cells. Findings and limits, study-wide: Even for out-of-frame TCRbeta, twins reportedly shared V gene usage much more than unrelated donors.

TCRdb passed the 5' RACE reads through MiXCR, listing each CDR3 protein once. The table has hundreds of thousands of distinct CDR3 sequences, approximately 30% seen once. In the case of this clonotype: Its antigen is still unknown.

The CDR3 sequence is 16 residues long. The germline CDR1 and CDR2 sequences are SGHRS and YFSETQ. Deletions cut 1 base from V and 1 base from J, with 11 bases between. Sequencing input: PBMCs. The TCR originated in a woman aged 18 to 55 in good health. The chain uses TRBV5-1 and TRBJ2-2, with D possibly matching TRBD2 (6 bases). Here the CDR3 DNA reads TGCGCCAGCAGCTTGAAACGGGAGCGGAACACCGGGGAGCTGTTTTTT. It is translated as CASSLKRERNTGELFF.